The sequence of this T cell receptor beta chain was determined in a study of blood T cell repertoires in COVID-19. Study details: The origin of the acute and convalescent COVID-19 samples was the United States, Italy and Spain. Nucleic acid was either cDNA or gDNA, and it came from T cells, B-cell-depleted T cells, or PBMCs.

Per the original data handling: The assay estimated nucleated cells by amplifying reference gene primers. TCRdb's copy holds only in-frame clones and misses some; the assay was immunoSEQ multiplex PCR. The V and J calls and clone size come from that table; D and trimming were worked out from the DNA. The repertoire has over 140,000 clones, over 60% of them found once; the top ten carry 9% to 10%. The sequencing sample was made of peripheral blood. The source of this sequence is a woman aged 50 to 60 with active or convalescent COVID-19.

DNA of the CDR3: TGTGCCAGCAGTTTATTCAGACTAGGGAGTTACGAGCAGTACTTC. Translated: CASSLFRLGSYEQYF. The chain joins TRBV27 to TRBJ2-7, with a possible D match to TRBD2 (6 bases). This CDR3 comprises 15 residues. V lost 1 base and J lost 4, with 14 bases in between. The germline CDR1 and CDR2 sequences are MNHEY and SMNVEV (reference sequence).